Listed here are 21 T cell receptor beta chains from one sample, sequenced in a study of cytomegalovirus exposure and HLA in healthy donors. Using immunoSEQ multiplex PCR, the repertoire was profiled, and TCRdb retains in-frame clones only, with some absent. The sample includes fewer than 250,000 clones, around 78% of them seen just once. Sequenced: PBMCs. The receptors come from a woman younger than 35 in good health and CMV-seronegative.

The genes are TRBV10-1 and TRBJ2-1; 7 bases fit TRBD2. The V segment lost 10 bases and the J segment 3 bases; nucleotides outside the gene matches: 18. CDR1 and CDR2 from the germline V gene are WNHNN and SYGVQD (reference sequence). CDR3 length: 17 amino acids. CDR3 amino acids: CAIPPTSRLPYYNEQFF. The DNA for the CDR3 is TGCGCCATTCCTCCGACTAGCAGACTCCCGTACTACAATGAGCAGTTCTTC.

CDR3 sequence reads: CASSQDGGSEQYF. Here the CDR3 DNA reads TGCGCCAGCAGCCAAGATGGGGGTTCCGAGCAGTACTTC. The chain has TRBV4-1 and TRBJ2-7, with D perhaps TRBD1 or TRBD2 (5 bases each). V lost 0 bases to trimming and J lost 6 bases, with 9 bases between them. This CDR3 is built from 13 residues. Germline CDR1 is MGHRA and CDR2 is YSYEKL.

This clone was seen a single time. The chain links TRBV5-6 to TRBJ1-6; 7 bases align to TRBD1. CDR1 is SGHDT and CDR2 is YYEEEE in the germline V gene. The V gene end was trimmed by 3 bases and the J gene end by 0 bases; junction bases not matched to a gene: 0. The CDR3 totals 15 residues. CDR3 in amino acids: CASSWDSSYNSPLHF. CDR3 nucleotide sequence: TGTGCCAGCAGCTGGGACAGCTCCTATAATTCACCCCTCCACTTT.

This rearrangement joins TRBV19 to TRBJ1-5; 7 bases map to TRBD1. The V gene's germline CDR1 is LNHDA and CDR2 SQIVND (reference sequence). The V and J ends lost 7 bases and 7 bases, in that order; junction bases with no gene match: 10. This CDR3 is 14 amino acids long. The CDR3 spells CASKTTGLGQPQHF. The CDR3 region has the DNA TGTGCCAGTAAAACGACAGGGCTCGGGCAGCCCCAGCATTTT.

This chain links TRBV6-6 with TRBJ2-7; D is possibly TRBD2 (6 bases). V lost 4 bases, J lost 1 base, and 14 bases lay in between. The CDR3 sequence is 15 residues long. Germline values: CDR1 MNHNY, CDR2 SVGAGI (reference sequence). Written as DNA, the CDR3 is TGTGCCAGCAGTTTATTCGGGAGAGGTTCCTACGAGCAGTACTTC. It encodes CASSLFGRGSYEQYF.

The chain employs TRBV5-1 and TRBJ1-3; tentative D call: TRBD1 (5 bases). The germline V gene has CDR1 SGHRS and CDR2 YFSETQ. CDR3 size: 16 residues. The V gene lost 1 base and the J gene lost 0 bases, with 11 bases spanning the gap. The CDR3 spells CASSLRSGNSGNTIYF. Written as DNA, the CDR3 is TGCGCCAGCAGCTTGAGGTCAGGGAACTCTGGAAACACCATATATTTT.

J is TRBJ2-2 and V is TRBV7-3; D is unresolved. The length of the CDR3 is 14 residues. Trimming stripped 2 bases from V and 2 bases from J, with 6 bases between. CDR1 is SGHTA and CDR2 is FQGTGA in the germline V gene. CDR3 bases: TGTGCCAGCAGCTTAGTCGCCAACACCGGGGAGCTGTTTTTT. Its translation is CASSLVANTGELFF.

J is TRBJ2-1 and V is TRBV27; tentative D call: TRBD2 (6 bases). V lost 5 bases to trimming and J lost 4 bases, with 15 bases between them. Germline V gene lookup returns CDR1 MNHEY and CDR2 SMNVEV (reference sequence). CDR3 length: 15 residues. The CDR3 sequence is CASSLTMGGYNEQFF. The CDR3 bases are TGTGCCAGCAGTCTAACTATGGGGGGATACAATGAGCAGTTCTTC.

The chain recombines TRBV29-1 with TRBJ2-7, with 14 bases lining up with TRBD2. The CDR3 is 15 amino acids. The V gene end was trimmed by 8 bases and the J gene end by 0 bases; junction bases not matched to a gene: 6. Germline CDR1 and CDR2: SQVTM and ANQGSEA. The CDR3 sequence is CSILGLAGGSYEQYF. CDR3 nucleotides: TGCAGCATCCTAGGACTAGCGGGGGGCTCCTACGAGCAGTACTTC.

The chain recombines TRBV14 with TRBJ2-7, with a possible D match to TRBD1 (6 bases). Germline lookup yields CDR1 SGHDN and CDR2 FVKESK. Trimming took 11 bases from V and 4 from J, leaving 21 bases between them. The CDR3 runs 14 residues. This CDR3 reads CAGGHPDGIYEQYF. DNA for the CDR3: TGTGCCGGGGGACACCCCGACGGGATATACGAGCAGTACTTC.

J is TRBJ2-7 and V is TRBV7-2; D possibly corresponds to TRBD1 (5 bases). Trimming took off 2 bases at V and 10 bases at J, with 12 bases between the two ends. The CDR3 consists of 12 residues. Germline CDR1 is SGHTA and CDR2 is FQGNSA. The CDR3 sequence: CASSLNLDTQYF. The CDR3 DNA sequence: TGTGCCAGCAGCTTAAATCTGGACACCCAGTACTTC. Filled out from reference TRBV7-2 and TRBJ2-7, the complete variable domain reads GAGVSQSPSNKVTEKGKDVELRCDPISGHTALYWYRQSLGQGLEFLIYFQGNSAPDKSGLPSDRFSAERTGGSVSTLTIQRTQQEDSAVYLCASSLNLDTQYFGPGTRLTVT.

The V call is TRBV2, the J call TRBJ1-5; weak D call: TRBD1 (5 bases). The CDR3 is 15 amino acids. The V end lost 3 bases, the J end lost 4 bases, and 13 bases lay between the germline ends. Germline CDR1 is SNHLY and CDR2 is FYNNEI. The CDR3 DNA reads as TGTGCCAGCAGTGAGGGGGGGACGCGTAATCAGCCCCAGCATTTT. Its protein is CASSEGGTRNQPQHF.

V usage is TRBV5-1 and J usage is TRBJ2-1, with 10 positions matching TRBD1. Germline V gene lookup returns CDR1 SGHRS and CDR2 YFSETQ. V was clipped by 3 bases and J by 7 bases; unmatched bases: 10. The length of the CDR3 is 16 residues. The CDR3 nucleotides are TGCGCCAGCAGCTCCTCAACCGGGACAGGGGAGAATGAGCAGTTCTTC. Protein sequence: CASSSSTGTGENEQFF.

In this sample, this clone turned up a few times. CDR3 sequence: CASSIGGYSNQPQHF. CDR3 coding DNA: TGTGCCAGTAGTATAGGGGGGTATAGCAATCAGCCCCAGCATTTT. The chain is built from TRBV19 and TRBJ1-5, with D perhaps matching TRBD1 (5 bases). The CDR3 consists of 15 residues. Trimming removed 1 base from V and 0 bases from J, with 7 bases in between. Germline V gene data show CDR1 as LNHDA and CDR2 as SQIVND (reference sequence).

This clone was detected only once. The chain combines TRBV6-4 with TRBJ1-6; D gene uncertain. This CDR3 spans 13 amino acids. Germline V gives CDR1 MRHNA, CDR2 SNTAGT. Trimming pared 0 bases from V and 11 bases from J, leaving 8 bases between. The CDR3 coding sequence is TGTGCCAGCAGTGACTCACGGGATACACCCCTCCACTTT. Amino acid sequence: CASSDSRDTPLHF.

The genes are TRBV5-6 and TRBJ2-7, with 7 nucleotides matching TRBD1. Germline CDR1 and CDR2: SGHDT and YYEEEE. This CDR3 comprises 15 residues. The trim removed 4 bases at V and 6 bases at J, leaving 13 bases unmatched. The CDR3 region is CASSLNYRGSVEQYF. The CDR3 region has the DNA TGTGCCAGCAGCCTCAACTACAGGGGATCGGTCGAGCAGTACTTC.

The J gene is TRBJ2-1, the V gene TRBV15; D gene unclear. Trimming stripped 5 bases from V and 7 bases from J, with 9 bases between. The CDR3 totals 12 residues. Germline lookup yields CDR1 LNHNV and CDR2 YYDKDF (reference sequence). The DNA for the CDR3 is TGTGCCACCAGCCCGGACCGTAATGAGCAGTTCTTC. It encodes CATSPDRNEQFF. Combining the CDR3 with reference TRBV15 and TRBJ2-1 gives the whole variable domain DAMVIQNPRYQVTQFGKPVTLSCSQTLNHNVMYWYQQKSSQAPKLLFHYYDKDFNNEADTPDNFQSRRPNTSFCFLDIRSPGLGDTAMYLCATSPDRNEQFFGPGTRLTVL.

The chain joins TRBV15 to TRBJ2-5; D is undetermined. V gave up 1 base and J gave up 0 bases, with 3 bases separating them. Germline V gene lookup returns CDR1 LNHNV and CDR2 YYDKDF (reference sequence). CDR3 length: 13 residues. The CDR3 protein is CATSRGHQETQYF. In DNA, the CDR3 is TGTGCCACCAGCAGAGGACACCAAGAGACCCAGTACTTC.

The V call is TRBV2, the J call TRBJ1-4, with 9 positions matching TRBD1. V lost 6 bases, J lost 7 bases, and 6 bases stayed unmatched. CDR1 and CDR2 from the germline V gene are SNHLY and FYNNEI. This CDR3 spans 14 amino acids. The CDR3 DNA sequence: TGTGCCAGCAGCACGACAGGGGGGAGTGAAAAACTGTTTTTT. Its protein product is CASSTTGGSEKLFF.

The chain combines TRBV5-1 with TRBJ1-2; D may be TRBD1 (5 bases). This CDR3 is built from 17 residues. Germline loops: CDR1 SGHRS, CDR2 YFSETQ. V lost 1 base to trimming and J lost 7 bases, with 23 bases between them. The DNA for the CDR3 is TGCGCCAGCAGCTTGTCTCGGGGGGATGGAGGGTTGTCTGGCTACACCTTC. Translating gives CASSLSRGDGGLSGYTF.

The chain combines TRBV2 with TRBJ2-7; perhaps D is TRBD1 or TRBD2 (6 bases each). Trimming cost V 7 bases and J 5 bases, with 21 bases left between them. The germline CDR1 and CDR2 sequences are SNHLY and FYNNEI. The CDR3 spans 15 residues. The CDR3 is CASKLQGMGGDEQYF. The CDR3 DNA is TGTGCCAGCAAGTTACAGGGTATGGGGGGAGACGAGCAGTACTTC. The variable domain in full, completed from reference TRBV2 and TRBJ2-7, reads EPEVTQTPSHQVTQMGQEVILRCVPISNHLYFYWYRQILGQKVEFLVSFYNNEISEKSEIFDDQFSVERPDGSNFTLKIRSTKLEDSAMYFCASKLQGMGGDEQYFGPGTRLTVT.